These T cell receptor beta chains were read from a single sample in a study of T cells in localized non-small cell lung cancer. Libraries were prepared by immunoSEQ multiplex PCR; TCRdb keeps only in-frame clonotypes and omits some of them. This repertoire shows some 50,000 clones, approximately 80% found once; its top ten account for about 15%. The sample consisted of peripheral blood mononuclear cells, taken before any cancer treatment. Every receptor here comes from a man aged 40-75 years with stage III lung adenocarcinoma. Each CDR3 is given with its conserved first and last residue. Size is omitted from some rows. Given values are once, few, many or a class for expanded clones.

>TRBV27|TRBJ1-2|few
CASSSTPDSRATF
>TRBV5-6|TRBJ2-3|NA
CASSLFSSGGDYTQYF
>TRBV5-8|TRBJ1-3|once
CASSRQGLLGNTIYF
>TRBV6-1|TRBJ1-5|NA
CASSEGISNQPQHF
>TRBV13|TRBJ2-3|NA
CASSLGRAGGPEDTQYF
>TRBV7-9|TRBJ2-1|NA
CASSLGLDFYNEQFF
>TRBV18|TRBJ2-2|few
CASSPPGQGNTGELFF
>TRBV2|TRBJ2-1|NA
CASGIPRGPPGRVSYNEQFF
>TRBV4-1|TRBJ2-7|NA
CASSQGQGDSYEQYF
>TRBV6-1|TRBJ2-3|NA
CASSEKEGATDTQYF
>TRBV28|TRBJ2-2|once
CASSGGSPGELFF
>TRBV5-1|TRBJ1-4|NA
CASSTTGATNEKLFF
>TRBV7-9|TRBJ1-4|NA
CASSLGHEKLFF
>TRBV9|TRBJ2-7|NA
CASSVGAASSYEQYF
>TRBV27|TRBJ2-1|NA
CASSYLAGGPNEQFF
>TRBV18|TRBJ2-1|NA
CASSLGRGRRNEQFF